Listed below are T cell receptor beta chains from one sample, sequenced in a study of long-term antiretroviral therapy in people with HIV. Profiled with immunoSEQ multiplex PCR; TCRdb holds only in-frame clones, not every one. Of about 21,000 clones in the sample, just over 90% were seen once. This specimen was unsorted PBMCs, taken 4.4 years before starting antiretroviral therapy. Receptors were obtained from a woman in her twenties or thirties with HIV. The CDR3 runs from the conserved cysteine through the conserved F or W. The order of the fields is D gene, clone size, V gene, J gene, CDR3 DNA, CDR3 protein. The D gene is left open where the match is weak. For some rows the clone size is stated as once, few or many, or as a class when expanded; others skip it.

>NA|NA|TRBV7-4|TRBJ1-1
TGTGCCAGCAGCGCTAGCGCGCCAGGCATCACTGAAGCTTTCTTT
CASSASAPGITEAFF
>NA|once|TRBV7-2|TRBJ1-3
TGTGCCAGCAGCTTGGACAGTCTAACTGGAAACACCATATATTTT
CASSLDSLTGNTIYF
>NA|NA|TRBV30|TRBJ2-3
TGTGCCTGGAGTGTTGCTCCCTGGACAGATACGCAGTATTTT
CAWSVAPWTDTQYF
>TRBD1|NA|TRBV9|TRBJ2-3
TGTGCCAGCAGCTTCGGACAGGGGTCAGATACGCAGTATTTT
CASSFGQGSDTQYF
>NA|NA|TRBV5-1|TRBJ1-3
TGCGCCAGCAGTTTCCGGGGGAGCTCTGGAAACACCATATATTTT
CASSFRGSSGNTIYF
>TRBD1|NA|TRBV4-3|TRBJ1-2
TGCGCCAGCAGCCGGAAGCAGGGGGTTGGGTATGGCTACACCTTC
CASSRKQGVGYGYTF
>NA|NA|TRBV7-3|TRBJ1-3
TGTGCCAGCAGCTTAACCGGGGGCGGTGGAAACACCATATATTTT
CASSLTGGGGNTIYF
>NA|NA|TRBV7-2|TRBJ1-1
TGTGCCAGCAGCCCTGACGGGAAGAACACTGAAGCTTTCTTT
CASSPDGKNTEAFF
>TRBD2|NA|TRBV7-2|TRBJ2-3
TGTGCCAGCAGCTTAACTAGCGGGGGAGGCACAGATACGCAGTATTTT
CASSLTSGGGTDTQYF
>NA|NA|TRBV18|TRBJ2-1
TGTGCCAGCTCACCACGTTCGGCGAGCTCCTACAATGAGCAGTTCTTC
CASSPRSASSYNEQFF
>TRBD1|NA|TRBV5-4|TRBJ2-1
TGTGCCAGCAGCTCGGGACAGGGGCGTCCTTTTGAGCAGTTCTTC
CASSSGQGRPFEQFF
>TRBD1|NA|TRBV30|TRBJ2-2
TGTGCCTGGGGACAGGGGTACACCGGGGAGCTGTTTTTT
CAWGQGYTGELFF
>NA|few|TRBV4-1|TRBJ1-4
TGCGCCAGCAGCCAAGAGGGCCGGGTATATGAAAAACTGTTTTTT
CASSQEGRVYEKLFF
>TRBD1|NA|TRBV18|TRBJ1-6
TGTGCCAGCTCACCACGACCCCCAGGGGGCGCAGATAATTCACCCCTCCACTTT
CASSPRPPGGADNSPLHF
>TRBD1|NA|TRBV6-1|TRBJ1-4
TGTGCCAGCAGTGAGACCACCTGGGACAGGGGCCGAGAAAAACTGTTTTTT
CASSETTWDRGREKLFF
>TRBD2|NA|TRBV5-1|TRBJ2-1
TGCGCCAGCAGCTTGGTAGCGGGGGGGCCGACCGGGAATGAGCAGTTCTTC
CASSLVAGGPTGNEQFF
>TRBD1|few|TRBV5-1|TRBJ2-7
TGCGCCAGCAGCTCGGGACAGGGTGGCGAGCAGTACTTC
CASSSGQGGEQYF
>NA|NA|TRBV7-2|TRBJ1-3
TGTGCCAGCAGCTCGACAGGAACTGGAAACACCATATATTTT
CASSSTGTGNTIYF